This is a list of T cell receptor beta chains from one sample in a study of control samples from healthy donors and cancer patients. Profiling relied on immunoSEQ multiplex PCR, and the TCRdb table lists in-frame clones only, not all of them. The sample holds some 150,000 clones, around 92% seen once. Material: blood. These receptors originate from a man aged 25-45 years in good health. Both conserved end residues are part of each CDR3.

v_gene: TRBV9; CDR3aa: CASSVGGQTSNQPQHF
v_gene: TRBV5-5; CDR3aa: CASSLSGEPSNQPQHF
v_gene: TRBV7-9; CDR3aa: CASSPPSYEQYF
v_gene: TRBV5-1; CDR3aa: CASNFRGLNTEAFF
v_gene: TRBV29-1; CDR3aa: CSVEAIPNTEAFF
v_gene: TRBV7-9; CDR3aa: CASSEISAF
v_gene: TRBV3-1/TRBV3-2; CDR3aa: CASTQAGGREGEQYF
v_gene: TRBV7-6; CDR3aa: CASSVLSGAGANVLTF
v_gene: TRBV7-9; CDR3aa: CASSTGDRSFLYYGYTF
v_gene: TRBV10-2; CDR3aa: CASRETGQLPGEQFF
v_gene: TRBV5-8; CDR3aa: CASSLRTGAGVGELFF
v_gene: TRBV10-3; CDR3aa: CAISESSGGAYEQYF
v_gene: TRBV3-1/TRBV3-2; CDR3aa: CASSPGPRIRELFF
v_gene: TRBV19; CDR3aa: CASRNLGVTDTQYF
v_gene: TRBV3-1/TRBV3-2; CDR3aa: CASSLQGVNTEAFF
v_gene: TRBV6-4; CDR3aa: CASSDSGRRDYNEQFF
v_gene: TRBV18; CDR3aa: CASSSTISAPSAGELFF
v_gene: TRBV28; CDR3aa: CASTWGTEAFF
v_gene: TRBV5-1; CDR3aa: CASSLGDGNYGYTF
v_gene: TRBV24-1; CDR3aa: CATSDFPGVRINEKLFF
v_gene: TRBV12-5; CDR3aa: CASGLNPDTLEAFF
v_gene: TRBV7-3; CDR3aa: CASSLLGGSNQPQHF
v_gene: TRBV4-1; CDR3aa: CASSHGLAAYEQYF
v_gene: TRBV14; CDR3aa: CASSQDRGMPAYNEQFF
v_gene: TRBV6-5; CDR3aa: CASMGDAEKLFF
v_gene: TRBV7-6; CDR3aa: CASSSGPPDTQYF
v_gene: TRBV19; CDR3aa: CATDTGIRNQPQHF
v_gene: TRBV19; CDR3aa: CASSIDLGTMPQHF
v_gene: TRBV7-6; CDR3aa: CASSLLGGSYNEQFF
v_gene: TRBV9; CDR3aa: CASSEGVLSSYNSPLHF
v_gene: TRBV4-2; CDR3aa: CASSQGLAGVWSDTQYF
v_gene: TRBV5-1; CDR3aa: CASSPTGGGTEAFF